A single sample gave rise to the 9 T cell receptor beta chains below, sequenced in a study of blood T cells in healthy people across ages. Alongside a J-beta primer mix, a sample-barcoded 5' primer served in a second PCR lasting 7 to 11 cycles. Each CDR3 protein is one row after TCRdb ran MiXCR on the 5' RACE reads. Of roughly 1,800,000 distinct CDR3 sequences detected, roughly 50% appear once; the ten largest clones hold around 2.1%. Material: blood. The receptors shown here come from a woman aged 40 to 50 in good health.

V is TRBV24-1 and J is TRBJ2-1, with TRBD1 identical over 7 bases. Germline trimming cut 4 bases from V and 9 bases from J; bases unmatched to any gene: 8. Germline V gene lookup returns CDR1 KGHDR and CDR2 SFDVKD. The CDR3 extends over 14 amino acids. The CDR3 DNA follows: TGTGCCACCAGTGAGTTGGAGACAGGGAGTGAGCAGTTCTTC. Translating it yields CATSELETGSEQFF.

The sample holds one count of this clonotype. The J gene is TRBJ2-1, the V gene TRBV6-1, with 7 bases lining up with TRBD1. Germline CDR1 is MNHNS and CDR2 is SASEGT. The CDR3 covers 15 residues. V lost 5 bases and J lost 4; bases outside the gene matches: 8. The DNA of the CDR3 is TGTGCCAGCAGTCAGGACAGGATTTCATACAATGAGCAGTTCTTC. It is translated as CASSQDRISYNEQFF.

This clonotype was counted once. The J gene is TRBJ2-4, the V gene TRBV25-1; 10 bases fit TRBD1. With the DNA end fitting TRBJ2-7 better, the J assignment may be wrong. This CDR3 is 15 amino acids long. CDR1 and CDR2 (germline): MGHDK, SYGVNS. The CDR3 region is CASSGPTGGNYEQYF. In DNA form, the CDR3 reads TGTGCCAGCAGTGGCCCGACAGGGGGCAATTACGAGCAGTACTTC.

The genes are TRBV5-5 and TRBJ1-2; TRBD1 is a possible D gene (5 bases). Germline V gene sequence: CDR1 SGHKS, CDR2 YYEKEE (reference sequence). Deletions cut 5 bases from V and 0 bases from J, with 14 bases between. CDR3 size: 15 residues. The CDR3 sequence is CASRVAGSTNYGYTF. For the CDR3, the DNA is TGTGCCAGCAGGGTTGCAGGGAGCACTAACTATGGCTACACCTTC.

This clonotype was counted a single time. CDR3 coding DNA: TGCAGTGCTTGTACTAGCGGGGTTCAAGAGACCCAGTACTTC. Protein sequence: CSACTSGVQETQYF. V usage is TRBV20-1 and J usage is TRBJ2-5; 10 positions agree with TRBD2. Germline loops: CDR1 DFQATT, CDR2 SNEGSKA (reference sequence). This CDR3 is 14 amino acids long. Unmatched junction bases numbered 5, after V lost 5 bases and J lost 2 bases.

This clonotype was detected a few times. The V call is TRBV20-1, the J call TRBJ1-2, with 8 positions matching TRBD1. V dropped 2 bases and J dropped 6; count of bases not matched to a gene: 5. This CDR3 comprises 13 residues. Germline CDR1 and CDR2: DFQATT and SNEGSKA (reference sequence). The CDR3 bases are TGCAGTGCTAGAACAGGGGGAGGTGATGGCTACACCTTC. It encodes CSARTGGGDGYTF.

The rearrangement uses TRBV3-1 and TRBJ1-4; no definite D call. CDR3 length: 14 residues. The V and J ends lost 4 bases and 6 bases respectively, with 12 bases between them. Per the germline V gene, CDR1 is LGHDT and CDR2 is YNNKEL (reference sequence). DNA of the CDR3: TGTGCCAGCAGCCTTCGGACCCGGGATGAAAAACTGTTTTTT. Encoded protein: CASSLRTRDEKLFF.

This clonotype turned up a few times. Here the CDR3 reads CASSQDSSTNEKLFF. The CDR3 region has the DNA TGCGCCAGCAGCCAGGACAGCTCAACTAATGAAAAACTGTTTTTT. The chain recombines TRBV4-3 with TRBJ1-4, with D maybe TRBD1 (6 bases). V lost 3 bases and J lost 0, with 8 bases in between. Germline loops: CDR1 LGHNA, CDR2 YSLEER. CDR3 length: 15 amino acids.

The chain uses TRBV20-1 and TRBJ2-1; D gene ambiguous. The germline V gene encodes CDR1 DFQATT and CDR2 SNEGSKA (reference sequence). This CDR3 has 13 amino acids. Trimming pared 7 bases from V and 0 bases from J, leaving 10 bases between. The CDR3 sequence is CSEGPSSYNEQFF. CDR3 DNA sequence: TGCAGTGAGGGCCCGAGCTCCTACAATGAGCAGTTCTTC.